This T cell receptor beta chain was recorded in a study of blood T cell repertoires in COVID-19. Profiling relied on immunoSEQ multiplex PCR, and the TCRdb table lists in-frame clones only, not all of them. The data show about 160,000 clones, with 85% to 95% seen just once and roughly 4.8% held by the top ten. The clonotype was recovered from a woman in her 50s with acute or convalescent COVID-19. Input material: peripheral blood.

CDR3 DNA: TGTGCCAGCAGGGAGTACCCTCGGCGGGAAAATGAGCAGTTCTTC. Translated, it gives CASREYPRRENEQFF. This chain joins TRBV2 and TRBJ2-1, with a possible D match to TRBD2 (6 bases). The CDR3 runs 15 residues. The germline V gene has CDR1 SNHLY and CDR2 FYNNEI. Trimming cost V 6 bases and J 7 bases, with 19 bases left between them.